Reported below is one TCR beta chain. Its antigen remains unidentified. This sample is part of a study of siplizumab effects on memory and regulatory T cells. General study findings and limits: The authors mapped only a minor fraction of alloreactive clones to unstimulated subsets. Memory cells that were CD4+ and unstimulated gave rise to alloreactive sequences, which siplizumab significantly reduced. Memory cells seemed less diverse than naive T cells, which seemed major alloresponse contributors.

The germline gives CDR1 SGHVS, CDR2 FQNEAQ. V lost 5 bases, J lost 4 bases, and 4 bases stayed unmatched. CDR3 length equals 14 residues. TCR templates, 75,000 to 100,000 per sample, were assayed. Only in-frame clones appear in the TCRdb table, and some are missing; sequencing was by immunoSEQ multiplex PCR. The data show tens of thousands of clones, roughly nine tenths seen once. Sequenced: CD8+ T cells sorted from blood. The chain joins TRBV7-8 to TRBJ2-7, with TRBD2 matching 11 bases. The sequence was collected from a human donor in good health. CDR3 loop: CASSASSGGYEQYF. The CDR3 DNA is TGTGCCAGCAGCGCCTCTAGCGGGGGGTACGAGCAGTACTTC.